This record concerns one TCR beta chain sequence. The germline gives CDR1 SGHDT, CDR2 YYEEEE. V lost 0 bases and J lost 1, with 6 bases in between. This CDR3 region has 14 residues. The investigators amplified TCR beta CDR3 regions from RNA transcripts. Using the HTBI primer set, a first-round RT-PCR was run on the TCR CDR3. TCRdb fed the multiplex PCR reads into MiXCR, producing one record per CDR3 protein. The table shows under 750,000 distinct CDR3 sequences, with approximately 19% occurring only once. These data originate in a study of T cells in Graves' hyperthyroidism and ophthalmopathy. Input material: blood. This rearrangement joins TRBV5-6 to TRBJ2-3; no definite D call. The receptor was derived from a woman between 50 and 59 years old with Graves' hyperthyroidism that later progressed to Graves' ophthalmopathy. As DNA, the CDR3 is TGTGCCAGCAGCTTGGTTGGCCGCACAGATACGCAGTATTTT. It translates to CASSLVGRTDTQYF.